This TCR beta chain was observed in a study of cytomegalovirus exposure and HLA in healthy donors. Regarding this clone: What it binds is not known.

Clones were sequenced by immunoSEQ multiplex PCR, and TCRdb holds only the in-frame ones, with some missing. The sample holds around 180,000 clones, roughly 82% seen once. Whole-study findings and limits: Subsequent analysis of the approximately 130 validation repertoires found a tendency for first-cohort TCR clusters to co-occur.

Germline CDR1 LNHDA, CDR2 SQIVND (reference sequence). CDR3 length: 17 amino acids. With 3 bases clipped from V and 5 bases from J, the junction kept 10 bases outside the gene matches. The validation cohort, a group of around 130 subjects, included the donors and was separate from the roughly 620-subject first cohort. The gene calls are TRBV19 and TRBJ2-1; 10 nucleotides align to TRBD1. This clonotype was sampled from a woman younger than 35 in good health and CMV-seronegative. Sequenced sample: PBMCs. The DNA for the CDR3 is TGTGCCAGTAGTATCTGGCGACCGGGACAGGGGAACAATGAGCAGTTCTTC. This codes for CASSIWRPGQGNNEQFF.